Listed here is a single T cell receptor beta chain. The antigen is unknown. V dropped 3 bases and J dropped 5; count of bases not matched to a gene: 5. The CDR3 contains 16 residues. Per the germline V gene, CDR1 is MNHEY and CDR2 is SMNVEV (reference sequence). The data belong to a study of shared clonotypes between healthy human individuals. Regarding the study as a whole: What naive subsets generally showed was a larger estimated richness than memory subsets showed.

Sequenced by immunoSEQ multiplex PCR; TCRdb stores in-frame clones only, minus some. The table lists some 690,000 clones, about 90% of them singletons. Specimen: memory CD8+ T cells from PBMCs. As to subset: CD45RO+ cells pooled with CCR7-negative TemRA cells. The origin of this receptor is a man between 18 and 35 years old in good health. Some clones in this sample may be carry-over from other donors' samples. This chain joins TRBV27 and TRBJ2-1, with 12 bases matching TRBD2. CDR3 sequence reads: CASSFLAGGTDNEQFF. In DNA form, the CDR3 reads TGTGCCAGCAGTTTCCTAGCGGGAGGGACAGACAATGAGCAGTTCTTC.